This TCR beta chain was observed in a study of Ad26.COV2.S vaccination and SARS-CoV-2 variants. The germline V and J ends were trimmed by 4 bases and 10 bases, with 14 bases remaining between them. Germline CDR1 MGHDK, CDR2 SYGVNS. This CDR3 has 14 residues. This clone appeared a single time. Profiling relied on immunoSEQ multiplex PCR, and the TCRdb table lists in-frame clones only, not all of them. The sample records about 480,000 clones, around 88% being singletons. Noted treatment: 15 to 20 received Ad26.COV2.S at low or high dose, single or two shots; about 5 received placebo; per-sample allocation not given. Following the first vaccine or placebo injection, samples were taken on day 63.

This receptor was identified in a person between 18 and 65 years old who received the Ad26.COV2.S COVID-19 vaccine or a placebo. The sequencing used peripheral blood, collected in a trial of Ad26.COV2.S vaccine versus placebo. The chain has TRBV25-1 and TRBJ1-6; D uncertain. The CDR3 region is CASSVGSGTSPLHF. In DNA, the CDR3 is TGTGCCAGCAGTGTAGGCAGTGGTACGTCACCCCTCCACTTT.